This is a list of T cell receptor beta chains from one sample in a study of OX40 agonist ivuxolimab in advanced cancers. Libraries were prepared by immunoSEQ multiplex PCR; TCRdb keeps only in-frame clonotypes and omits some of them. The repertoire has tens of thousands of clones, roughly nine tenths of them found once; the top ten carry approximately 28%. The specimen comprised CD4+ or CD8+ T cells sorted from blood, sampled in a trial of the OX40 agonist ivuxolimab. The receptors shown here come from an adult with an advanced solid tumor such as melanoma, head and neck, liver or kidney cancer. Both conserved end residues are part of each CDR3. D genes are given only for firm matches. Clone size, where shown, is once, few, many, or a class for clones that have expanded.

CDR3 DNA: TGTGCCAGCGACGCGGGACTAGCGGGCCCGGATGAGCAGTTCTTC; CDR3 protein: CASDAGLAGPDEQFF; V gene: TRBV28; J gene: TRBJ2-1; D gene: TRBD2; clone size: NA
CDR3 DNA: TGTGCCAGCAGCCATAATCCAGGACAGGGCATCACAGATACGCAGTATTTT; CDR3 protein: CASSHNPGQGITDTQYF; V gene: TRBV4-2; J gene: TRBJ2-3; D gene: TRBD1; clone size: NA
CDR3 DNA: TGCAGCGTTGAAGATTGGGGGGAGGGGGATACGCAGTATTTT; CDR3 protein: CSVEDWGEGDTQYF; V gene: TRBV29-1; J gene: TRBJ2-3; D gene: TRBD2; clone size: NA
CDR3 DNA: TGTGCCAGCAGCTCCACCGGGACAGGGTTCCACGAGCAGTACTTC; CDR3 protein: CASSSTGTGFHEQYF; V gene: TRBV5-4; J gene: TRBJ2-7; D gene: TRBD1; clone size: NA
CDR3 DNA: TGTGCCAGCAGCATGACAGGGGTCGGAGAGACCCAGTACTTC; CDR3 protein: CASSMTGVGETQYF; V gene: TRBV11-2; J gene: TRBJ2-5; D gene: TRBD1; clone size: NA
CDR3 DNA: TGTGCCAGCAGCTTCATGGGGGGCGCGGGCTATGGCTACACCTTC; CDR3 protein: CASSFMGGAGYGYTF; V gene: TRBV5-4; J gene: TRBJ1-2; D gene: NA; clone size: NA
CDR3 DNA: TGTGCCAGCAGTGAAGCGGTAGCAAACTATGGCTACACCTTC; CDR3 protein: CASSEAVANYGYTF; V gene: TRBV2; J gene: TRBJ1-2; D gene: NA; clone size: few
CDR3 DNA: TGTGCCAGCAGCTTTAGCGGGAGGGCCTACGAGCAGTACTTC; CDR3 protein: CASSFSGRAYEQYF; V gene: TRBV13; J gene: TRBJ2-7; D gene: TRBD2; clone size: NA
CDR3 DNA: TGTGCCAGCAGCTTATATGGTTTGGGTCTCCCTGGGGCCAACGTCCTGACTTTC; CDR3 protein: CASSLYGLGLPGANVLTF; V gene: TRBV7-3; J gene: TRBJ2-6; D gene: NA; clone size: NA
CDR3 DNA: TGCAGCGTTCATGGACTACCAAGCTCCTACAATGAGCAGTTCTTC; CDR3 protein: CSVHGLPSSYNEQFF; V gene: TRBV29-1; J gene: TRBJ2-1; D gene: NA; clone size: NA
CDR3 DNA: TGTGCCAGCAGCTTAGGTTCGTCCGAGCAGTACTTC; CDR3 protein: CASSLGSSEQYF; V gene: TRBV7-2; J gene: TRBJ2-7; D gene: NA; clone size: NA
CDR3 DNA: TGTGCCAGCACAGGGGGAATAGGCGAGCAGTACTTC; CDR3 protein: CASTGGIGEQYF; V gene: TRBV6-6; J gene: TRBJ2-7; D gene: TRBD1; clone size: NA
CDR3 DNA: TGTGCCAGCAGTGAATTAAGTGGACAGGGGGTCACCCAAGAGACCCAGTACTTC; CDR3 protein: CASSELSGQGVTQETQYF; V gene: TRBV6-1; J gene: TRBJ2-5; D gene: TRBD1; clone size: NA
CDR3 DNA: TGTGCCAGCAGCTTAGGGACTGGGTACGAGCAGTACTTC; CDR3 protein: CASSLGTGYEQYF; V gene: TRBV7-6; J gene: TRBJ2-7; D gene: NA; clone size: NA
CDR3 DNA: TGTGCCAGCAGCCGACAGCAATTGAACACTGAAGCTTTCTTT; CDR3 protein: CASSRQQLNTEAFF; V gene: TRBV28; J gene: TRBJ1-1; D gene: NA; clone size: NA
CDR3 DNA: TGTGCCAGCAGTGACCGGACGGATGGCTATGGCTACACCTTC; CDR3 protein: CASSDRTDGYGYTF; V gene: TRBV6-5; J gene: TRBJ1-2; D gene: NA; clone size: NA
CDR3 DNA: TGTGCCAGCAGCTTAGGATTGGGGGGCGAGCAGTACTTC; CDR3 protein: CASSLGLGGEQYF; V gene: TRBV7-9; J gene: TRBJ2-7; D gene: NA; clone size: few
CDR3 DNA: TGTGCCAGCAGCTTGGGGACAGGGGGCTTCGAGCAGTACTTC; CDR3 protein: CASSLGTGGFEQYF; V gene: TRBV5-5; J gene: TRBJ2-7; D gene: TRBD1; clone size: NA
CDR3 DNA: TGTGCCAGCAGCTTAGGAGGTAGCATAAATGAGCAGTTCTTC; CDR3 protein: CASSLGGSINEQFF; V gene: TRBV11-2; J gene: TRBJ2-1; D gene: NA; clone size: NA
CDR3 DNA: TGTGCCAGCAGCACCCTTTCGGCAGGGTGGAATCAGCCCCAGCATTTT; CDR3 protein: CASSTLSAGWNQPQHF; V gene: TRBV7-2; J gene: TRBJ1-5; D gene: NA; clone size: NA
CDR3 DNA: TGTGCCAGCAGCCGACTAGCGGGAGCCAATGAGCAGTTCTTC; CDR3 protein: CASSRLAGANEQFF; V gene: TRBV4-2; J gene: TRBJ2-1; D gene: TRBD2; clone size: NA
CDR3 DNA: TGTGCCAGCAGTGCCGGGACAGTCTATGGCTACACCTTC; CDR3 protein: CASSAGTVYGYTF; V gene: TRBV28; J gene: TRBJ1-2; D gene: TRBD1; clone size: few
CDR3 DNA: TGTGCCAGCAGTGCGTCCGGCGCCGGGGAGCTGTTTTTT; CDR3 protein: CASSASGAGELFF; V gene: TRBV2; J gene: TRBJ2-2; D gene: NA; clone size: once
CDR3 DNA: TGTGCCAGCAGTCTAGCGGCAACAACATACAATGAGCAGTTCTTC; CDR3 protein: CASSLAATTYNEQFF; V gene: TRBV27; J gene: TRBJ2-1; D gene: TRBD2; clone size: NA
CDR3 DNA: TGTGCCAGCACCCCACCGGGAGGGTACTACGAGCAGTACTTC; CDR3 protein: CASTPPGGYYEQYF; V gene: TRBV6-1; J gene: TRBJ2-7; D gene: TRBD2; clone size: NA
CDR3 DNA: TGTGCCAGCAGGCCGGGAGTCTTGGAGACCCAGTACTTC; CDR3 protein: CASRPGVLETQYF; V gene: TRBV6-5; J gene: TRBJ2-5; D gene: NA; clone size: NA
CDR3 DNA: TGTGCCAGCAGCTGGACTAGCGCCTCCTACAATGAGCAGTTCTTC; CDR3 protein: CASSWTSASYNEQFF; V gene: TRBV11-3; J gene: TRBJ2-1; D gene: TRBD2; clone size: NA
CDR3 DNA: TGTGCCAGCAGCGAAACAGGGAACTATGGCTACACCTTC; CDR3 protein: CASSETGNYGYTF; V gene: TRBV25-1; J gene: TRBJ1-2; D gene: NA; clone size: NA
CDR3 DNA: TGTGCCAGCAGCCCTTCCCGGGATTCTCCAGATACGCAGTATTTT; CDR3 protein: CASSPSRDSPDTQYF; V gene: TRBV7-9; J gene: TRBJ2-3; D gene: NA; clone size: NA
CDR3 DNA: TGTGCCAGCAGCTATACCTACGAGCAGTACTTC; CDR3 protein: CASSYTYEQYF; V gene: TRBV7-9; J gene: TRBJ2-7; D gene: NA; clone size: NA
CDR3 DNA: TGTGCCTGGAGTATCGGGGGGTCCGGGGAGCTGTTTTTT; CDR3 protein: CAWSIGGSGELFF; V gene: TRBV30; J gene: TRBJ2-2; D gene: TRBD2; clone size: NA
CDR3 DNA: TGTGCCAGCAGTCCCTCGGTAGGCTCTTACGAGCAGTACTTC; CDR3 protein: CASSPSVGSYEQYF; V gene: TRBV6-5; J gene: TRBJ2-7; D gene: NA; clone size: NA
CDR3 DNA: TGTGCCAGCAGGACATATTTTACCGATACGCAGTATTTT; CDR3 protein: CASRTYFTDTQYF; V gene: TRBV6-1; J gene: TRBJ2-3; D gene: NA; clone size: NA
CDR3 DNA: TGCGCCAGCAGCCAAGTGCAGGGGGAGGGAGATACGCAGTATTTT; CDR3 protein: CASSQVQGEGDTQYF; V gene: TRBV4-1; J gene: TRBJ2-3; D gene: NA; clone size: NA
CDR3 DNA: TGTGCCAGCAGTGGTCCGGGACGGAAAAATTCACCCCTCCACTTT; CDR3 protein: CASSGPGRKNSPLHF; V gene: TRBV2; J gene: TRBJ1-6; D gene: NA; clone size: NA
CDR3 DNA: TGCGCCAGCAGTGAGGGTCTGGAGGTCACTGAAGCTTTCTTT; CDR3 protein: CASSEGLEVTEAFF; V gene: TRBV10-1; J gene: TRBJ1-1; D gene: NA; clone size: NA
CDR3 DNA: TGTGCCATCAGTGCCTCCGGGACAGGGGCCAATCAGCCCCAGCATTTT; CDR3 protein: CAISASGTGANQPQHF; V gene: TRBV10-3; J gene: TRBJ1-5; D gene: TRBD1; clone size: NA
CDR3 DNA: TGTGCCACCAGCAGAGACAGGGGAACCTACGAGCAGTACTTC; CDR3 protein: CATSRDRGTYEQYF; V gene: TRBV15; J gene: TRBJ2-7; D gene: NA; clone size: NA
CDR3 DNA: TGTGCCAGCAGTTTTGCGAGCAATCAGCCCCAGCATTTT; CDR3 protein: CASSFASNQPQHF; V gene: TRBV27; J gene: TRBJ1-5; D gene: NA; clone size: NA
CDR3 DNA: TGTGCCAGCAGTTTCCTCGAACCGGGACTAGCGGGGGGGGGTTTTAGCACAGATACGCAGTATTTT; CDR3 protein: CASSFLEPGLAGGGFSTDTQYF; V gene: TRBV27; J gene: TRBJ2-3; D gene: TRBD2; clone size: NA
CDR3 DNA: TGTGCCAGCAGTTTAGGACACAACGAGCAGTACTTC; CDR3 protein: CASSLGHNEQYF; V gene: TRBV28; J gene: TRBJ2-7; D gene: NA; clone size: NA
CDR3 DNA: TGTGCCAGCAGTTGGCGTAGCACCGGGGAGCTGTTTTTT; CDR3 protein: CASSWRSTGELFF; V gene: TRBV6-5; J gene: TRBJ2-2; D gene: NA; clone size: NA
CDR3 DNA: TGTGCCAGCAGCTCAGACAGGGCCCAAGGGGAGCTGTTTTTT; CDR3 protein: CASSSDRAQGELFF; V gene: TRBV7-9; J gene: TRBJ2-2; D gene: TRBD1; clone size: NA
CDR3 DNA: TGTGCCAGCAGCTTGGTAGCGGGAGGGAGTGAGCAGTTCTTC; CDR3 protein: CASSLVAGGSEQFF; V gene: TRBV5-4; J gene: TRBJ2-1; D gene: TRBD2; clone size: NA
CDR3 DNA: TGTGCCAGCACCCGTGGCAGGGACACTGAAGCTTTCTTT; CDR3 protein: CASTRGRDTEAFF; V gene: TRBV6-5; J gene: TRBJ1-1; D gene: NA; clone size: NA
CDR3 DNA: TGTGCCAGTAGTATAGCGACAGGGGACGCTTTCTTT; CDR3 protein: CASSIATGDAFF; V gene: TRBV19; J gene: TRBJ1-1; D gene: TRBD1; clone size: NA